Following are 23 T cell receptor beta chains from one sample sequenced in a study of T cells after yellow fever vaccination. Via MiXCR, TCRdb re-called the 5' RACE reads, giving one row per CDR3 protein. The table lists 400,000 or so distinct CDR3 sequences, roughly 20% of them singletons. The specimen was PBMCs, collected before the yellow fever booster vaccination. Receptors were obtained from a man younger than 35 who received the YFV17D yellow fever vaccine.

This sequence joins TRBV7-2 and TRBJ2-5; TRBD2 matches at 11 bases. Germline CDR1 SGHTA, CDR2 FQGNSA. The CDR3 loop spans 15 amino acids. V shed 4 bases and J 3 bases; nucleotides not matched to a gene: 4. CDR3 DNA: TGTGCCAGCAGCTCATTAGCGGGGGGGGAAGAGACCCAGTACTTC. It specifies CASSSLAGGEETQYF.

The gene calls are TRBV7-3 and TRBJ2-6; D uncertain. This CDR3 region has 14 residues. V was cut by 5 bases and J by 1 base, with 6 bases left in between. Germline CDR1 and CDR2: SGHTA and FQGTGA. This CDR3 reads CASSRDSGANVLTF. CDR3 bases: TGTGCCAGCAGCAGGGATTCTGGGGCCAACGTCCTGACTTTC.

The V and J genes are TRBV6-2 or TRBV6-3 and TRBJ2-1; D remains ambiguous. The CDR3 is 11 amino acids. From germline, CDR1 is MNHEY and CDR2 SVGEGT. Trimming took off 5 bases at V and 9 bases at J, with 8 bases between the two ends. The CDR3 loop is CASSIGSEQFF. The CDR3 region has the DNA TGTGCCAGCAGTATCGGTAGTGAGCAGTTCTTC.

This clonotype was counted between two and nine times. J is TRBJ2-1 and V is TRBV20-1; 8 bases are shared with TRBD2. CDR3 size: 15 residues. The germline CDR1 and CDR2 sequences are DFQATT and SNEGSKA (reference sequence). Trimming removed 6 bases from V and 4 bases from J; junction bases left unmatched: 11. The CDR3 protein is CSASRRSGGYNEQFF. In nucleotides, the CDR3 is TGCAGTGCCTCCAGGAGGAGCGGGGGTTACAATGAGCAGTTCTTC.

This clonotype was seen a handful of times. The rearrangement uses TRBV20-1 and TRBJ2-3; the match to TRBD2 covers 11 bases. Per the germline V gene, CDR1 is DFQATT and CDR2 is SNEGSKA (reference sequence). This CDR3 is 15 amino acids long. Trimming removed 6 bases from V and 6 bases from J; junction bases left unmatched: 11. The CDR3 reads CSASPTSGELDTQYF. The CDR3 region has the DNA TGCAGTGCCTCGCCGACTAGCGGGGAGCTGGATACGCAGTATTTT.

The genes are TRBV6-5 and TRBJ1-1; tentative D call: TRBD1 (6 bases). The CDR3 extends over 14 amino acids. CDR1 is MNHEY, CDR2 SVGAGI, per germline. V lost 7 bases and J lost 10, with 22 bases in between. CDR3 region: CASNTRGAASRAFF. The DNA of the CDR3 is TGTGCCAGCAACACGCGGGGGGCAGCATCTCGAGCTTTCTTT.

Only a few counts were recorded for this clonotype. This chain joins TRBV11-2 and TRBJ2-7; 8 bases map to TRBD2. V trimming: 4 bases; J trimming: 1 base; junction bases outside the gene matches: 12. Per the germline V gene, CDR1 is SGHAT and CDR2 is FQNNGV. The CDR3 consists of 17 residues. CDR3 region: CASSSDGGAGASYEQYF. The CDR3 nucleotides are TGTGCCAGCAGCTCCGACGGGGGGGCGGGGGCTTCCTACGAGCAGTACTTC.

This clonotype appeared a few times. The rearrangement uses TRBV20-1 and TRBJ1-6; D gene uncertain. Trimming left V 1 base short and J 4 bases short, with 5 bases between. CDR1 DFQATT and CDR2 SNEGSKA come from the germline V gene (reference sequence). This CDR3 has 13 residues. CDR3 region: CSARVGYNSPLHF. In nucleotides, the CDR3 is TGCAGTGCTAGAGTTGGTTATAATTCACCCCTCCACTTT.

The gene calls are TRBV20-1 and TRBJ2-3; D is tentatively TRBD1 or TRBD2 (5 bases each). V was shortened by 1 base and J by 4 bases, with 12 bases between the two germline ends. This CDR3 has 14 residues. CDR1 and CDR2 (germline): DFQATT, SNEGSKA (reference sequence). CDR3 region: CSARAGPGADTQYF. CDR3 sequence (DNA): TGCAGTGCTAGAGCGGGGCCTGGAGCAGATACGCAGTATTTT.

This clonotype was detected only a few times. This chain links TRBV4-1 with TRBJ2-2; D uncertain. Germline V gene lookup returns CDR1 MGHRA and CDR2 YSYEKL. Trimming cost V 0 bases and J 0 bases, with 8 bases left between them. CDR3 size: 16 residues. This CDR3 reads CASSQEGSANTGELFF. The CDR3 DNA reads as TGCGCCAGCAGCCAAGAAGGGTCCGCGAACACCGGGGAGCTGTTTTTT.

The J gene is TRBJ1-2, the V gene TRBV5-1; possible D gene TRBD1, 6 bases. CDR1 is SGHRS and CDR2 is YFSETQ in the germline V gene. The V end was cut by 1 base, the J end by 12 bases, with 16 bases between. The CDR3 extends over 13 amino acids. As DNA, the CDR3 is TGCGCCAGCAGCTTGAGGGGACACACCGGGAACACCTTC. The encoded protein is CASSLRGHTGNTF.

The table lists this clonotype with a few counts. The chain combines TRBV7-9 with TRBJ2-7, with D perhaps given as TRBD1 or TRBD2 (5 bases each). The CDR3 runs to 16 residues. The germline V gene encodes CDR1 SEHNR and CDR2 FQNEAQ (reference sequence). Trimming removed 5 bases at V and 7 bases at J, with 24 bases between. DNA for the CDR3: TGTGCCAGCAGCCGGGGAGAGAACAGGTCCCCTGGTGAGCAGTACTTC. It encodes CASSRGENRSPGEQYF.

This chain connects TRBV15 to TRBJ1-3; 12 nucleotides align to TRBD1. The germline CDR1 and CDR2 sequences are LNHNV and YYDKDF (reference sequence). Losses at the gene ends were 0 bases for V and 4 bases for J; bases not matched to a gene: 4. The CDR3 covers 17 residues. The CDR3 loop is CATSREGQGAPGNTIYF. The CDR3 DNA follows: TGTGCCACCAGCAGAGAGGGACAGGGGGCGCCGGGAAACACCATATATTTT.

The V and J genes are TRBV7-3 and TRBJ1-6; 9 bases line up with TRBD1. CDR1 and CDR2 from the germline V gene are SGHTA and FQGTGA. The CDR3 spans 15 residues. Trimming took 2 bases from V and 8 from J; bases not matched to a gene: 4. CDR3 nucleotide sequence: TGTGCCAGCAGCTTAGGCACAGGGGGCGATTCACCCCTCCACTTT. Translating gives CASSLGTGGDSPLHF.

There are many counts of this clonotype. The chain is built from TRBV20-1 and TRBJ2-4; weak D call: TRBD2 (5 bases). V lost 1 base and J 11 bases, leaving 15 bases between the germline ends. Germline assignment: CDR1 DFQATT and CDR2 SNEGSKA (reference sequence). This CDR3 has 13 residues. CDR3 sequence: CSARALRTQVQYF. The CDR3 bases are TGCAGTGCTAGAGCTTTGCGGACTCAAGTTCAGTACTTC.

This clonotype was counted a few times. V gene TRBV7-9 combines with J gene TRBJ1-4; 9 nucleotides match TRBD1. The J segment lost 5 bases and the V segment lost 10 bases, leaving 8 bases of the junction unmatched. Germline V gives CDR1 SEHNR, CDR2 FQNEAQ (reference sequence). The CDR3 is 14 residues long. CDR3 loop: CATGQGASNEKLFF. CDR3 coding DNA: TGTGCCACGGGACAGGGAGCGTCCAATGAAAAACTGTTTTTT.

J is TRBJ1-1 and V is TRBV19; D is ambiguous. Germline lookup yields CDR1 LNHDA and CDR2 SQIVND (reference sequence). This CDR3 has 15 amino acids. Between the trimmed V and J ends, which lost 8 bases and 2 bases, there was a span of 18 bases. The CDR3 sequence: CASRVMYVGNTEAFF. In nucleotides, the CDR3 is TGTGCCAGTCGCGTTATGTACGTCGGAAACACTGAAGCTTTCTTT.

V is TRBV12-3 or TRBV12-4 and J is TRBJ2-3; D not certain. The CDR3 runs to 14 residues. V dropped 3 bases and J dropped 0 bases, with 7 bases sitting between them. CDR3: CASSFAQSTDTQYF. Written as DNA, the CDR3 is TGTGCCAGCAGTTTTGCGCAAAGCACAGATACGCAGTATTTT.

For the CDR3, the DNA is TGTGCCAGCAGATGGGGGAACACTGAAGCTTTCTTT. Protein sequence: CASRWGNTEAFF. The rearrangement uses TRBV27 and TRBJ1-1; D not resolved. The V end was cut by 6 bases, the J end by 1 base, with 6 bases between. CDR3 length equals 12 residues. CDR1 and CDR2 (germline): MNHEY, SMNVEV (reference sequence).

This clonotype has a handful of counts. The chain carries TRBV20-1 and TRBJ1-1; D possibly corresponds to TRBD1 (6 bases). This CDR3 has 14 residues. With 3 bases removed from V and 5 bases from J, the gap between germline ends came to 16 bases. The germline V gene has CDR1 DFQATT and CDR2 SNEGSKA (reference sequence). The CDR3: CSASVQGLGTEAFF. The CDR3 DNA sequence: TGCAGTGCTAGCGTGCAGGGGTTGGGGACTGAAGCTTTCTTT.

The chain employs TRBV29-1 and TRBJ1-2; 7 nucleotides align to TRBD1. Germline lookup yields CDR1 SQVTM and CDR2 ANQGSEA. J gave up 7 bases and V 7 bases, and 9 bases lay outside the gene matches. The CDR3 runs to 12 residues. The CDR3 DNA reads as TGCAGCGCGATACCCGGGACAGCTGGCTACACCTTC. Translated, it gives CSAIPGTAGYTF. Supplemented by reference TRBV29-1 and TRBJ1-2, the full variable domain reads SAVISQKPSRDICQRGTSLTIQCQVDSQVTMMFWYRQQPGQSLTLIATANQGSEATYESGFVIDKFPISRPNLTFSTLTVSNMSPEDSSIYLCSAIPGTAGYTFGSGTRLTVV.

This clonotype was seen many times. V and J are TRBV4-1 and TRBJ1-2, with D hard to call. V was pared by 2 bases and J by 5 bases, with 9 bases between. This CDR3 has 13 amino acids. Germline CDR1 is MGHRA and CDR2 is YSYEKL. CDR3 DNA sequence: TGCGCCAGCAGCCAAATTGTACAGTATGGCTACACCTTC. Amino acid sequence: CASSQIVQYGYTF.

The chain links TRBV4-3 to TRBJ2-3, with D uncertain. The CDR3 spans 16 residues. V lost 0 bases and J lost 5, with 15 bases in between. Per germline, CDR1 LGHNA and CDR2 YSLEER. The DNA of the CDR3 is TGCGCCAGCAGCCAAGAGGAGCATCCACCCCAAGATACGCAGTATTTT. Its translation: CASSQEEHPPQDTQYF.